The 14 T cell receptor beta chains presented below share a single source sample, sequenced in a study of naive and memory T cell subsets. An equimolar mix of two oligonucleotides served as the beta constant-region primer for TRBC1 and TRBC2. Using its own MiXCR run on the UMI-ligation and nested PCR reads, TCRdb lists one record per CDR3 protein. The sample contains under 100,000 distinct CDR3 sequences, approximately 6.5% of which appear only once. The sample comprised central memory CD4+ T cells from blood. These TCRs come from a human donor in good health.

CDR3 bases: TGTGCCAGCAGCACATCCGGGACAGGGGATTTCGGTGGCTACACCTTC. Translated: CASSTSGTGDFGGYTF. The rearrangement uses TRBV7-2 and TRBJ1-2; 10 bases match TRBD1. The CDR3 is made up of 16 amino acids. Germline V CDR1 and CDR2: SGHTA, FQGNSA. Trimming removed 5 bases from V and 7 bases from J; junction bases left unmatched: 13.

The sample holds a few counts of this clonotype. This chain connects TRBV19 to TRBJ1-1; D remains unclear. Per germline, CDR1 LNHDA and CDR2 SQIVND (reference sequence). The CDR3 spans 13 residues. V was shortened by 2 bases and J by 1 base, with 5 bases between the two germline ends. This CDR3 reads CASSINRNTEAFF. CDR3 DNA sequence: TGTGCCAGTAGTATAAATAGGAACACTGAAGCTTTCTTT.

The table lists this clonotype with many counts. CDR3 in amino acids: CAIRLSGQVDTQYF. The CDR3 bases are TGTGCCATCAGACTTAGCGGTCAGGTGGATACGCAGTATTTT. The rearrangement joins TRBV10-3 to TRBJ2-3; maybe TRBD2 (6 bases). The germline V and J ends were trimmed by 6 bases and 6 bases, with 16 bases remaining between them. From germline, CDR1 is ENHRY and CDR2 SYGVKD. The CDR3 is 14 amino acids.

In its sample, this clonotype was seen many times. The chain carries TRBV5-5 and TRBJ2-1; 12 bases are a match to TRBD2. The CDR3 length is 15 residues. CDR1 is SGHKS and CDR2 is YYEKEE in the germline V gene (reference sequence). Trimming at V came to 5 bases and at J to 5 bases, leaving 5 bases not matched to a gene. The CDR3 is CASRPGLAGNNEQFF. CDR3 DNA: TGTGCCAGCAGACCCGGACTAGCGGGGAACAATGAGCAGTTCTTC.

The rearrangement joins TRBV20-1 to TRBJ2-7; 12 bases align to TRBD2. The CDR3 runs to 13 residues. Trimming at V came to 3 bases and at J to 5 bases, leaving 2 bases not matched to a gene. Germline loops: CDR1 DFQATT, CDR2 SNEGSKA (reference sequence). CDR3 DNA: TGCAGTGCTAGGACTAGCGGGAGTGACGAGCAGTACTTC. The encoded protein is CSARTSGSDEQYF.

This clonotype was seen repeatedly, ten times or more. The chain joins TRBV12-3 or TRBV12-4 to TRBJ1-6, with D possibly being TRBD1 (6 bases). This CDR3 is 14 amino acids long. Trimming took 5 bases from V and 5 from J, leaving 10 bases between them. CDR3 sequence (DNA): TGTGCCAGCAGTCGGACAGCAGATAATTCACCCCTCCACTTT. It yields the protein CASSRTADNSPLHF.

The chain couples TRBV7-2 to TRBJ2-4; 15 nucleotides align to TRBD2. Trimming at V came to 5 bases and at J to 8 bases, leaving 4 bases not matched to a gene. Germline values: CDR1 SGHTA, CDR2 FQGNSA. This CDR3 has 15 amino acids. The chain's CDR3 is CASSTRTSGRDIQYF. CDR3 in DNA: TGTGCCAGCAGCACACGGACTAGCGGGAGGGACATTCAGTACTTC.

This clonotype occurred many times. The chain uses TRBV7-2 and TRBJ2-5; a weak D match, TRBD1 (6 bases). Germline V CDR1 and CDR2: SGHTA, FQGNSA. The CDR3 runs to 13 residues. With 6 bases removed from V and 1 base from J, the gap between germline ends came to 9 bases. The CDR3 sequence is CASSWDTQETQYF. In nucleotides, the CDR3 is TGTGCCAGCAGTTGGGACACCCAAGAGACCCAGTACTTC.

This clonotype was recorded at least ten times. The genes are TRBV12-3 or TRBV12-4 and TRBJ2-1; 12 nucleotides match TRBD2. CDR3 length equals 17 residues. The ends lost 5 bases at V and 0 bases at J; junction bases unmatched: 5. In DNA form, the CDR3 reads TGTGCCAGCAGTCCCGCTAGCGGGAGGGCCTCCTACAATGAGCAGTTCTTC. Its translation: CASSPASGRASYNEQFF.

The CDR3 DNA reads as TGTGCCAGCAGCCAAGATAGGGCCCCCTACGAGCAGTACTTC. Translation: CASSQDRAPYEQYF. The rearrangement links TRBV3-1 to TRBJ2-7; D is unclear. V lost 0 bases and J lost 2, with 8 bases in between. The germline gives CDR1 LGHDT, CDR2 YNNKEL (reference sequence). CDR3 size: 14 residues.

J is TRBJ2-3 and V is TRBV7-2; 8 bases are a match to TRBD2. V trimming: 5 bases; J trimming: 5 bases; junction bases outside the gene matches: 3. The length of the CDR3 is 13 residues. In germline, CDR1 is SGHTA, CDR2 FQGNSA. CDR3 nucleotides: TGTGCCAGCAGCCGGGGGGGCCTAGATACGCAGTATTTT. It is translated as CASSRGGLDTQYF. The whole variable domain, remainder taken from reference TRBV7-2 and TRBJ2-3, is GAGVSQSPSNKVTEKGKDVELRCDPISGHTALYWYRQSLGQGLEFLIYFQGNSAPDKSGLPSDRFSAERTGGSVSTLTIQRTQQEDSAVYLCASSRGGLDTQYFGPGTRLTVL.

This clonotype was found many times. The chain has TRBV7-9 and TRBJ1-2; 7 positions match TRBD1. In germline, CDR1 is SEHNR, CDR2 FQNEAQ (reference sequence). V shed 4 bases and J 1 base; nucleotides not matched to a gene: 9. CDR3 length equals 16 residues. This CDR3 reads CASSSTKTGYNYGYTF. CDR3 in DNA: TGTGCCAGCAGCTCCACCAAGACAGGGTATAACTATGGCTACACCTTC.

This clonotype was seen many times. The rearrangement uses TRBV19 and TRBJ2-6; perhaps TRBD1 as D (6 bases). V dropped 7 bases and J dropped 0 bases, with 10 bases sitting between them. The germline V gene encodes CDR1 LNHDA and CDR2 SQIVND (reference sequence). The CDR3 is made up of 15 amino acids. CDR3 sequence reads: CASIPGASGANVLTF. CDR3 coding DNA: TGTGCCAGTATTCCAGGGGCCTCTGGGGCCAACGTCCTGACTTTC.

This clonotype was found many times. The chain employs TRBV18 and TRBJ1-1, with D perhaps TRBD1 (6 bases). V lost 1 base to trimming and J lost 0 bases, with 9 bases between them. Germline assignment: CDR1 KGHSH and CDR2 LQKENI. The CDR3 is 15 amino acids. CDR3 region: CASSPQGGLNTEAFF. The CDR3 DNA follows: TGTGCCAGCTCACCACAGGGGGGCTTGAACACTGAAGCTTTCTTT. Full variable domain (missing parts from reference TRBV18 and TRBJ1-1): NAGVMQNPRHLVRRRGQEARLRCSPMKGHSHVYWYRQLPEEGLKFMVYLQKENIIDESGMPKERFSAEFPKEGPSILRIQQVVRGDSAAYFCASSPQGGLNTEAFFGQGTRLTVV.